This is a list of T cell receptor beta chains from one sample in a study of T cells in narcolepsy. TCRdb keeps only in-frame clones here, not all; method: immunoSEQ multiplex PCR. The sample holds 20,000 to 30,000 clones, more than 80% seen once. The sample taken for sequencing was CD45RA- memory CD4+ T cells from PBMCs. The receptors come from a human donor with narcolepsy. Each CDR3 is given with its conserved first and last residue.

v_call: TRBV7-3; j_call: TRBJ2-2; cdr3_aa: CASSSRQGWGTGELFF
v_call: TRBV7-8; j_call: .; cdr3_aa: CASSPDRGRWYEQYF
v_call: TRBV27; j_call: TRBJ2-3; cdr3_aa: CERIAGSCTDTQYF
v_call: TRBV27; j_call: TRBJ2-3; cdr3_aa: CASSMLTAGGLLLGQYF
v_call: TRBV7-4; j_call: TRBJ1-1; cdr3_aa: CASSYLPGIRNTEAFF
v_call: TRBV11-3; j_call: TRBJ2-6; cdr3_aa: CASSWWESGANVLTF
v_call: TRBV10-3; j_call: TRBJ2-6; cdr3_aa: CAISAGSGANVLTF
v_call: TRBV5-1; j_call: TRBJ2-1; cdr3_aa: CASSYLRTGGGNEQFF
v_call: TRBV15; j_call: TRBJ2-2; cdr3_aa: CATSTSSGTRANTGELFF
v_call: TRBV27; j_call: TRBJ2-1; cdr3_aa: CASSPRGLSYNEQFF
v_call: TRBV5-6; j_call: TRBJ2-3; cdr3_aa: CASSVGAGVGTQYF
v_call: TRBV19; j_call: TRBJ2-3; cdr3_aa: CASSRATDTQYF
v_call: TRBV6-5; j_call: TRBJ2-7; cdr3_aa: CASSTLAGGRYEQYF
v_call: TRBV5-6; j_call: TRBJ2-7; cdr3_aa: CASSAGGDASYEQYF
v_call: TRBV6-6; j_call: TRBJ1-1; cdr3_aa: CASSLGTANTEAFF
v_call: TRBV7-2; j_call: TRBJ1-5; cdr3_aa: CASSATQEFHQPQHF
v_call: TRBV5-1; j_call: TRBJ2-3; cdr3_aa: CASSLTGPTGFVGTDTQYF
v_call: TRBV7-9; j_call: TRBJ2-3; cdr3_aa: CASTGKRDTQYF
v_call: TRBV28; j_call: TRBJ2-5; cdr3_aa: CASSPIPRGLQETQYF
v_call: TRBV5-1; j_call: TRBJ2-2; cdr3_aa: CASSLTSLAGTGELFF
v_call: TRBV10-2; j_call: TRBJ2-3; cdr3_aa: CATRRWESTQYF
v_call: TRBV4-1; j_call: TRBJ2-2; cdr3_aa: CASSQLAGVNGELFF
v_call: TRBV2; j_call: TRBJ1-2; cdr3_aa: CASSDPDTYGYTF
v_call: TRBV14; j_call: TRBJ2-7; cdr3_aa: CASSATIAGLREQYF
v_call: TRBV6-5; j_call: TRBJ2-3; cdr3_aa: CASSSRTMGTDTQYF
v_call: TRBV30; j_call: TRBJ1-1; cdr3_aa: CAWSMFGGLSNTEAFF
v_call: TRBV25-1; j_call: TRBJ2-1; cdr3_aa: CASSEGAGNVHREQFF
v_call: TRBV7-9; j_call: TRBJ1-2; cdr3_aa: CASSYNTGVGSTF